The TCR beta chain under discussion was sequenced for a study of beta chain features in type 1 diabetes. Study context: No age, gender or cell yield differences were seen between patients and healthy donors.

A remark on this clone: Its antigen is not known.

Expressed TCRB transcripts were sequenced, since all the RNA that had been isolated was reverse transcribed. Repertoires were generated with immunoSEQ multiplex PCR, while TCRdb's copy carries only in-frame clones and drops some. Of about 360,000 clones in the sample, approximately 12% were seen once. Germline values: CDR1 LNHDA, CDR2 SQIVND (reference sequence). The CDR3 spans 14 residues. Trimming removed 4 bases at V and 6 bases at J, with 15 bases between. Notes on the study in general: Because the template was cDNA, high-expressing cells might be over-represented. It was possible that PCR favored shorter templates, equally so in patients and controls.

This receptor was identified in a man aged 18 to 29 in good health. Material for sequencing was naive CD4+ T cells from blood. The chain is built from TRBV19 and TRBJ1-1; a possible D gene is TRBD1 (5 bases). The CDR3 coding sequence is TGTGCCAGTAGTAACAATCCAGGGTTGGCTGAAGCTTTCTTT. Its protein is CASSNNPGLAEAFF.